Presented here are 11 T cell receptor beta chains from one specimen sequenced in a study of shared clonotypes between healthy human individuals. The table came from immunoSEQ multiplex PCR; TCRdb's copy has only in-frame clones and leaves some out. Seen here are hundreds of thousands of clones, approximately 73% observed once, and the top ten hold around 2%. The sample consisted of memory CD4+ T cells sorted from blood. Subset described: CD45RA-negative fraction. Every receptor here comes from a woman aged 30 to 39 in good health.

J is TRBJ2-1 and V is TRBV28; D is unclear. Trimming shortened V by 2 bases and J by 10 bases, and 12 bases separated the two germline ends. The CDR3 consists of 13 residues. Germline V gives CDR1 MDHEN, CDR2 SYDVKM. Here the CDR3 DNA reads TGTGCCAGCAGTTTAACCCATGGCCGGGAGCAGTTCTTC. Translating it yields CASSLTHGREQFF. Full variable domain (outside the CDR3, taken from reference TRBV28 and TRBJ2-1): DVKVTQSSRYLVKRTGEKVFLECVQDMDHENMFWYRQDPGLGLRLIYFSYDVKMKEKGDIPEGYSVSREKKERFSLILESASTNQTSMYLCASSLTHGREQFFGPGTRLTVL.

CDR3: CASSPGSRREPTDTQYF. CDR3 nucleotide sequence: TGTGCCAGCTCACCGGGCTCAAGGCGGGAGCCCACAGATACGCAGTATTTT. The genes are TRBV18 and TRBJ2-3; 7 nucleotides match TRBD2. Germline CDR1 is KGHSH and CDR2 is LQKENI. Germline trimming cut 3 bases from V and 2 bases from J; bases unmatched to any gene: 11. The CDR3 extends over 17 amino acids. Together with reference TRBV18 and TRBJ2-3, the CDR3 gives the full variable domain: NAGVMQNPRHLVRRRGQEARLRCSPMKGHSHVYWYRQLPEEGLKFMVYLQKENIIDESGMPKERFSAEFPKEGPSILRIQQVVRGDSAAYFCASSPGSRREPTDTQYFGPGTRLTVL.

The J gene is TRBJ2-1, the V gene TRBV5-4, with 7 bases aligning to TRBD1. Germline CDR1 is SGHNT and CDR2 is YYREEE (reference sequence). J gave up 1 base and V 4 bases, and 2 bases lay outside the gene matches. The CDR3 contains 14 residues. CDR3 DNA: TGTGCCAGCAGCAAGGGACAGTCCTACAATGAGCAGTTCTTC. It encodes CASSKGQSYNEQFF.

CDR3 in amino acids: CASSTSRDTGGLNYGYTF. CDR3 nucleotides: TGTGCCAGCTCCACGTCCCGGGACACCGGCGGTCTCAACTATGGCTACACCTTC. This rearrangement joins TRBV27 to TRBJ1-2, with a weak D call TRBD1 (6 bases). Germline lookup yields CDR1 MNHEY and CDR2 SMNVEV (reference sequence). Trimming took off 8 bases at V and 2 bases at J, with 27 bases between the two ends. This CDR3 spans 18 amino acids.

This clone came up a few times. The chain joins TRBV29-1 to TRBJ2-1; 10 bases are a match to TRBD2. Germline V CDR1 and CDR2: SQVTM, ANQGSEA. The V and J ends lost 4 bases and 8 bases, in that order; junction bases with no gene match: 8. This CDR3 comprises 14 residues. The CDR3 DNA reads TGCAGCGTTGTGGGAGGAAGCGGGAGGGATGAGCAGTTCTTC. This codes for CSVVGGSGRDEQFF.

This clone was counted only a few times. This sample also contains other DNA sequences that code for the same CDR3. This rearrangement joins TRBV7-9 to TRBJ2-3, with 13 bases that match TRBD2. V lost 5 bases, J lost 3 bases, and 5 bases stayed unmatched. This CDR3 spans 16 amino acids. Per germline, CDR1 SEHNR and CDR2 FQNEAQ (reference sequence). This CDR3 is CASSLTSGRATDTQYF. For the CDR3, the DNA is TGTGCCAGCAGCCTAACTAGCGGGAGGGCAACAGATACGCAGTATTTT.

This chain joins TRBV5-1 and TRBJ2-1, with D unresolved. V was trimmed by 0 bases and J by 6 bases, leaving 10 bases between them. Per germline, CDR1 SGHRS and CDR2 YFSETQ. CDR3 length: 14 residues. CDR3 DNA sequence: TGCGCCAGCAGCTTGGGACGGGTTGGCAATGAGCAGTTCTTC. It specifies CASSLGRVGNEQFF. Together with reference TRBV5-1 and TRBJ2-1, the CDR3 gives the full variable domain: KAGVTQTPRYLIKTRGQQVTLSCSPISGHRSVSWYQQTPGQGLQFLFEYFSETQRNKGNFPGRFSGRQFSNSRSEMNVSTLELGDSALYLCASSLGRVGNEQFFGPGTRLTVL.

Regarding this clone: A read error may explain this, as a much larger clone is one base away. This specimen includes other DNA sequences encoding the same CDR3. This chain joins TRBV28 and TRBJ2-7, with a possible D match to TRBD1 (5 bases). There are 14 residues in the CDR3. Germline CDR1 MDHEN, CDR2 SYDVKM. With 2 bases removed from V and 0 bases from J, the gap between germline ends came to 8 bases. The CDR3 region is CASSLPDISYEQYF. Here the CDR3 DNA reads TGTGCCAGCAGTTTACCGGACATCTCCTACGAGCAGTACTTC.

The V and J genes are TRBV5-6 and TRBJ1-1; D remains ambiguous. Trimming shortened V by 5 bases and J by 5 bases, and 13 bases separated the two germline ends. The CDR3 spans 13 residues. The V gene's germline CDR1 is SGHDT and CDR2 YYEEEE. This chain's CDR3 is CASRLRRATEAFF. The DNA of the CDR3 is TGTGCCAGCAGGCTGCGGCGGGCTACTGAAGCTTTCTTT.

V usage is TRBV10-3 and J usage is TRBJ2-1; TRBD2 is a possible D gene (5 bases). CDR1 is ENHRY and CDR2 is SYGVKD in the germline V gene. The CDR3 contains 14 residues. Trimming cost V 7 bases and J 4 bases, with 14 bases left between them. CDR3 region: CAIKGADQYNEQFF. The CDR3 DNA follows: TGTGCCATCAAAGGAGCGGACCAATACAATGAGCAGTTCTTC.

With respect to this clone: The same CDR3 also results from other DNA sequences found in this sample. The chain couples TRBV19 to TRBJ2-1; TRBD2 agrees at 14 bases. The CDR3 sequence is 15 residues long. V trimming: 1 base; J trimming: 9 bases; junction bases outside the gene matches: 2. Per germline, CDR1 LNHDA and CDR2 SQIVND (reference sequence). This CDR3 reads CASSIGLAGGGEQFF. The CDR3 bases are TGTGCCAGTAGTATAGGACTAGCGGGAGGGGGTGAGCAGTTCTTC.